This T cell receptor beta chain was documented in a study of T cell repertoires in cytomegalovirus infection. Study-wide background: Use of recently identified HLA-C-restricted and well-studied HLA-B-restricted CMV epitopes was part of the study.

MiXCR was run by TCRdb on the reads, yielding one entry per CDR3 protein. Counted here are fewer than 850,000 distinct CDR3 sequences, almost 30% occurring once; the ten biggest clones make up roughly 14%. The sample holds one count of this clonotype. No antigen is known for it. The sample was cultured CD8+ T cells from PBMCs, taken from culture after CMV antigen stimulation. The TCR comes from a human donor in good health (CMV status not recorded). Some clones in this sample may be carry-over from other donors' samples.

The CDR3 is CASTSRPGRSSYNEQFF. CDR3 in DNA: TGCGCCAGCACTTCCCGGCCAGGGAGGAGCTCCTACAATGAGCAGTTCTTC. The rearrangement uses TRBV5-1 and TRBJ2-1; D is possibly TRBD2 (6 bases). This CDR3 region has 17 residues. Germline CDR1 and CDR2: SGHRS and YFSETQ. V dropped 6 bases and J dropped 0 bases, with 19 bases sitting between them.